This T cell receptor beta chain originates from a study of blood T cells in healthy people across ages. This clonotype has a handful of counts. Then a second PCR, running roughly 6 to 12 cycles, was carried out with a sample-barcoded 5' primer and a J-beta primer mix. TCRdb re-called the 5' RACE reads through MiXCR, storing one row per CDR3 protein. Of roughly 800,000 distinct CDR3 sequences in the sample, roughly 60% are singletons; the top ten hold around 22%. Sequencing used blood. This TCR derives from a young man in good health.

CDR3 sequence (DNA): TGTGCCAGCAGCTCGGACAGGGAGGAAGAGACCCAGTACTTC. The encoded protein is CASSSDREEETQYF. The chain employs TRBV6-5 and TRBJ2-5, with 8 bases that match TRBD1. V was pared by 6 bases and J by 3 bases, with 6 bases of the junction left unmatched. Germline V CDR1 and CDR2: MNHEY, SVGAGI. This CDR3 region has 14 residues.